This T cell receptor beta chain was documented in a study of shared clonotypes between healthy human individuals. Points from the study as a whole: Blood was the sole source, and tissue repertoires probably differ.

Concerning this clone: Its antigen remains unidentified.

Clones were read by immunoSEQ multiplex PCR, and TCRdb kept only the in-frame ones, dropping some. Of approximately 2.5 million clones listed, approximately 94% are singletons. Unmatched junction bases numbered 17, after V lost 11 bases and J lost 6 bases. Germline assignment: CDR1 MDHEN and CDR2 SYDVKM. The CDR3 has 15 amino acids. The material sequenced was naive CD4+ T cells sorted from blood. Subset denoted: CD45RA+ positively selected. This rearrangement joins TRBV28 to TRBJ1-1, with TRBD1 matching over 8 bases. This TCR was sampled from a man aged 18-30 years in good health. The CDR3 nucleotides read TGTGCCGGCAAACAACGGGACAGGCCGTTAGCTGAAGCTTTCTTT. Protein sequence: CAGKQRDRPLAEAFF. Based on the CDR3 plus reference TRBV28 and TRBJ1-1, the full variable domain is DVKVTQSSRYLVKRTGEKVFLECVQDMDHENMFWYRQDPGLGLRLIYFSYDVKMKEKGDIPEGYSVSREKKERFSLILESASTNQTSMYLCAGKQRDRPLAEAFFGQGTRLTVV.